This T cell receptor (beta chain) was identified in a study of RUNX1 and TCR beta rearrangement in T-cell leukemia (dated by TCRdb to between 2020 and 2021). As for the study more broadly: The study compared TCR beta rearrangements and CDR3 junctions in some 13 T-ALLs carrying mono-allelic acquired RUNX1 mutations versus roughly 12 RUNX1 wildtype T-ALLs. The multicentric trials were GRAALL-2003, along with GRAALL-2005. An earlier study had established the RUNX1 mutation status of the T-ALL cases. TCR beta rearrangements in human T-ALL were analyzed for comparison with findings from a Runx1 knockout mouse model. RUNX1-mutated T-ALLs spanned more diverse maturation arrest stages, including cases arrested before TCR beta rearrangement onset. In the mutated group, every RUNX1 mutation was heterozygous, with nine to ten located in the Runt homology domain and three in the transactivation domain. After EuroClonality multiplex PCR on genomic DNA, Genescan analysis was used to assess TCR rearrangements. RUNX1 wildtype T-ALLs were selected to carry at least incomplete clonal TCR beta rearrangements, enabling D1 versus D2 segment comparison. The RUNX1 wildtype T-ALLs were matched on an immature maturation arrest stage, which was defined as the absence of cytoplasmic or surface TCR beta protein.

Library prep was done by PCR. Sequencing was carried out with an Illumina MiSeq. TCR beta DJ and VDJ rearrangements were characterized using next generation amplicon sequencing. The authors' pipeline ran thus. Clonal TCR beta rearrangements were identified by analyzing amplicon sequencing data with the Vidjil software. Two-tailed Fisher exact tests compared TCR beta rearrangement characteristics between RUNX1-mutated and wildtype groups. The raw public data were reprocessed by TCRdb itself: fastp quality trimming at Q25, MiXCR clonotype calling, in-frame beta chains only. Every entry covers one CDR3 protein and lists the most common genes and DNA from its rows. The V and J calls reflect TCRdb's pipeline rather than the authors' work. The table for this sample lists roughly 210 distinct CDR3 sequences; roughly 33% of them were counted only once. 80% to 90% of the sample is taken by the ten largest.

For oncotyping and quantification of minimal residual disease, T-ALL samples were taken at diagnosis from children and adults treated according to protocol. What the research found in general, with its limitations: A smaller share of RUNX1-mutated T-ALLs had clonal TCR beta rearrangements (approximately 67%) than has been reported for T-ALL in general (over 80%). In clonal rearrangements, TCR beta D1 segment usage was not significantly different between RUNX1-mutated (about 83%) and wildtype (approximately 60%) T-ALLs. Similar TCR beta J1 cluster usage was observed in RUNX1-mutated and wildtype T-ALLs, and no significant difference was found. Because too few clonal rearrangements were available, TCR beta CDR3 length and D segment truncation in T-ALLs could not be evaluated.

This clonotype is identified as medium-sized (0.01 to 0.1%). There is no known antigen for this receptor. Base qualities were left out, and no much larger clone turns up one base away. From the germline V gene (reference sequence), CDR1 is SEHNR and CDR2 is FQNEAQ. The CDR3 spans 14 residues, from the cysteine through the phenylalanine. Just CDR3 DNA is preserved here, 42 bases in frame from base 1. V and J are truncated by 6 bases and 8 bases respectively, leaving an intervening sequence of 19 bases. The clonotype comes from a female donor with T-cell acute lymphoblastic leukemia. This sequence uses TRBV7-9 and TRBJ1-2, and possibly TRBD1, on 5 matching bases. The sample consisted of blood. Read as DNA, the sequence is TGTGCCAGCAGTCGGGAACGGGACTGGCCGGGCTACACCTTC. It codes for CASSRERDWPGYTF.